Shown below are 19 T cell receptor beta chains from a single sample sequenced in a study of graft-versus-host responses after intestinal transplantation. The assay was immunoSEQ multiplex PCR, and TCRdb's table has in-frame clones only and misses some. This repertoire shows about 19,000 clones, over 70% found once; its top ten account for 1.5% to 2%. Specimen: PBMCs, collected 14 days after transplant. The receptors shown here come from a human patient who received an intestinal transplant, so some T cells may come from the graft donor.

The table lists this clone with a few counts. The chain recombines TRBV30 with TRBJ2-1; D not certain. CDR3 length: 10 residues. V was clipped by 1 base and J by 7 bases, with 2 bases between them. Germline CDR1 GTSNPN, CDR2 SVGIG (reference sequence). This CDR3 is CAWSANEQFF. The CDR3 coding sequence is TGTGCCTGGAGTGCTAATGAGCAGTTCTTC.

As DNA, the CDR3 is TGTGCCAGAAGCTTGACACTAGCGGGAGCCGTGGGGTACAATGAGCAGTTCTTC. This encodes CARSLTLAGAVGYNEQFF. The chain employs TRBV5-3 and TRBJ2-1; 11 bases map to TRBD2. TRBV5-3 is assigned to the ORF class and has an uncertain function. The CDR3 is 18 amino acids. With 1 base clipped from V and 4 bases from J, the junction kept 10 bases outside the gene matches.

A few counts support this clone. The V gene is TRBV10-3, the J gene TRBJ2-7; D remains unclear. The V end was cut by 6 bases, the J end by 1 base, with 7 bases between. This CDR3 contains 12 residues. Germline V gene lookup returns CDR1 ENHRY and CDR2 SYGVKD. CDR3 residues: CAISEISYEQYF. The CDR3 DNA sequence: TGTGCCATCAGCGAGATTTCCTACGAGCAGTACTTC.

The chain links TRBV11-2 to TRBJ2-7; D is unclear. V was trimmed by 3 bases and J by 3 bases, leaving 9 bases between them. This CDR3 region has 13 residues. Germline V lookup: CDR1 SGHAT, CDR2 FQNNGV. This CDR3 reads CASSLAGLYEQYF. The DNA of the CDR3 is TGTGCCAGCAGCTTGGCAGGCCTCTACGAGCAGTACTTC.

The chain employs TRBV10-2 and TRBJ2-1; 12 bases agree with TRBD2. The V and J ends lost 2 bases and 5 bases, in that order; junction bases with no gene match: 13. The germline gives CDR1 WSHSY, CDR2 SAAADI. The length of the CDR3 is 19 residues. CDR3 DNA: TGCGCCAGCAGTGAGCCCCTAAACGGACTAGCGGGGCCGAACAATGAGCAGTTCTTC. Its protein product is CASSEPLNGLAGPNNEQFF.

This clone is a singleton in its sample. The chain carries TRBV28 and TRBJ2-3; TRBD2 is a possible D gene (6 bases). The CDR3 runs 15 residues. Germline values: CDR1 MDHEN, CDR2 SYDVKM. Trimming shortened V by 6 bases and J by 6 bases, and 19 bases separated the two germline ends. Here the CDR3 reads CASSPGTEGLDTQYF. The CDR3 DNA sequence: TGTGCCAGCAGCCCAGGTACGGAGGGGTTGGATACGCAGTATTTT.

This chain links TRBV27 with TRBJ2-4; D is undetermined. The CDR3 runs to 18 residues. The germline CDR1 and CDR2 sequences are MNHEY and SMNVEV (reference sequence). With 7 bases removed from V and 0 bases from J, the gap between germline ends came to 22 bases. This CDR3 reads CASIKPELQAIAKNIQYF. In DNA form, the CDR3 reads TGTGCCAGCATTAAGCCCGAATTGCAGGCAATAGCCAAAAACATTCAGTACTTC.

V usage is TRBV2 and J usage is TRBJ2-3, with TRBD1 matching over 10 bases. V dropped 3 bases and J dropped 0; count of bases not matched to a gene: 3. Germline V CDR1 and CDR2: SNHLY, FYNNEI. CDR3 length: 16 amino acids. The CDR3 nucleotides read TGTGCCAGCAGTGATGGACAGGGGGGGAGCACAGATACGCAGTATTTT. Translation gives CASSDGQGGSTDTQYF.

The V and J genes are TRBV11-3 and TRBJ2-7; TRBD2 might be the D (5 bases). Trimming took 5 bases from V and 3 from J, leaving 11 bases between them. This CDR3 has 13 amino acids. Looked up from germline, CDR1 is SGHNT and CDR2 is YENEEA. This CDR3 reads CASSAGEGYEQYF. The CDR3 DNA is TGTGCCAGCAGCGCCGGAGAGGGCTACGAGCAGTACTTC. The complete variable domain, with remaining parts taken from reference TRBV11-3 and TRBJ2-7, reads EAGVVQSPRYKIIEKKQPVAFWCNPISGHNTLYWYLQNLGQGPELLIRYENEEAVDDSQLPKDRFSAERLKGVDSTLKIQPAELGDSAVYLCASSAGEGYEQYFGPGTRLTVT.

V is TRBV4-1 and J is TRBJ2-1, with 10 nucleotides matching TRBD2. Per the germline V gene, CDR1 is MGHRA and CDR2 is YSYEKL. The CDR3 runs to 16 residues. The junction had 2 bases not matched to a gene; V was cut back by 0 bases and J by 3 bases. DNA of the CDR3: TGCGCCAGCAGCCAAGAAGCGGGAGGGGGCTACAATGAGCAGTTCTTC. Translated, it gives CASSQEAGGGYNEQFF.

The chain joins TRBV6-6 to TRBJ1-3; TRBD1 matches at 8 bases. CDR3 size: 13 residues. The V and J ends lost 5 bases and 3 bases, in that order; junction bases with no gene match: 0. Germline V gene sequence: CDR1 MNHNY, CDR2 SVGAGI (reference sequence). The DNA for the CDR3 is TGTGCCAGCAGTGGGACAGGTGGAAACACCATATATTTT. Translating gives CASSGTGGNTIYF.

DNA of the CDR3: TGTGCCAGCAGCTTAGGGGACATCTATGGCTACACCTTC. This encodes CASSLGDIYGYTF. The chain is built from TRBV7-8 and TRBJ1-2; D might be TRBD1 (6 bases). The CDR3 loop spans 13 amino acids. The V end was cut by 1 base, the J end by 4 bases, with 7 bases between. Germline CDR1 SGHVS, CDR2 FQNEAQ. The full variable domain, its missing parts supplied by reference TRBV7-8 and TRBJ1-2, is GAGVSQSPRYKVAKRGQDVALRCDPISGHVSLFWYQQALGQGPEFLTYFQNEAQLDKSGLPSDRFFAERPEGSVSTLKIQRTQQEDSAVYLCASSLGDIYGYTFGSGTRLTVV.

The chain uses TRBV15 and TRBJ2-4; D may be TRBD1 or TRBD2 (5 bases each). Germline CDR1 is LNHNV and CDR2 is YYDKDF (reference sequence). The germline V and J ends were trimmed by 0 bases and 8 bases, with 14 bases remaining between them. CDR3 size: 15 residues. Here the CDR3 DNA reads TGTGCCACCAGCAGAGATCGGGGACCTAGGGACATTCAGTACTTC. It codes for CATSRDRGPRDIQYF.

The sample holds one count of this clone. The chain carries TRBV10-3 and TRBJ2-3, with D maybe TRBD1 (6 bases). The V gene's germline CDR1 is ENHRY and CDR2 SYGVKD. This CDR3 spans 18 amino acids. Trimming removed 0 bases at V and 0 bases at J, with 16 bases between. CDR3 nucleotide sequence: TGTGCCATCAGTGAGTCTGGGACACCCCCCCTTAGCACAGATACGCAGTATTTT. It translates to CAISESGTPPLSTDTQYF.

CDR3 in DNA: TGCGCCAGCAGCCAAGTTAGGGGACAGAATTTTTACGAGCAGTACTTC. This encodes CASSQVRGQNFYEQYF. This chain uses TRBV4-1 with TRBJ2-7, with 7 positions matching TRBD1. V shed 1 base and J 4 bases; nucleotides not matched to a gene: 10. Germline CDR1 MGHRA, CDR2 YSYEKL. The CDR3 has 16 amino acids.

The chain uses TRBV27 and TRBJ2-7, with 9 bases identical to TRBD1. The trim removed 3 bases at V and 3 bases at J, leaving 9 bases unmatched. The germline V gene encodes CDR1 MNHEY and CDR2 SMNVEV (reference sequence). The CDR3 is 16 amino acids. The CDR3 is CASSFMPRDRDYEQYF. Here the CDR3 DNA reads TGTGCCAGCAGTTTTATGCCCCGGGACAGGGACTACGAGCAGTACTTC.

CDR3 in DNA: TGTGCCATCAGTGAGCGGGACAGGGGCAATCAGCCCCAGCATTTT. Encoded protein: CAISERDRGNQPQHF. The chain has TRBV10-3 and TRBJ1-5; TRBD1 agrees at 9 bases. The CDR3 extends over 15 amino acids. Germline V gene sequence: CDR1 ENHRY, CDR2 SYGVKD. V shed 2 bases, J shed 2 bases, and the junction held 1 base outside the gene matches.

This clone has just a few counts. The V gene is TRBV14, the J gene TRBJ1-2; 8 nucleotides align to TRBD1. Germline CDR1 is SGHDN and CDR2 is FVKESK. This CDR3 comprises 15 residues. The V gene end was trimmed by 3 bases and the J gene end by 4 bases; junction bases not matched to a gene: 7. In nucleotides, the CDR3 is TGTGCCAGCAGCCATCGACAGGGGATCCTCTATGGCTACACCTTC. This sequence encodes CASSHRQGILYGYTF.

The chain employs TRBV16 and TRBJ2-3; D is possibly TRBD1 or TRBD2 (6 bases each). The germline V gene encodes CDR1 KGHSY and CDR2 FQNENV. This CDR3 has 15 residues. V was clipped by 1 base and J by 2 bases, with 10 bases between them. The CDR3 reads CASSQFRGLTDTQYF. CDR3 bases: TGTGCCAGCAGCCAATTCAGGGGACTCACAGATACGCAGTATTTT. Full variable domain (remainder filled in from reference TRBV16 and TRBJ2-3): GEEVAQTPKHLVRGEGQKAKLYCAPIKGHSYVFWYQQVLKNEFKFLISFQNENVFDETGMPKERFSAKCLPNSPCSLEIQATKLEDSAVYFCASSQFRGLTDTQYFGPGTRLTVL.